These T cell receptor beta chains were read from a single sample in a study of PD-1 blockade in mismatch repair-deficient tumors. Here immunoSEQ multiplex PCR was the method, and the copy in TCRdb shows in-frame clones only, minus some. The profile shows about 60,000 clones, approximately 88% of them singletons. This material consisted of peripheral blood, taken 52 weeks after starting pembrolizumab. The receptors here all came from an adult with mismatch repair-deficient cancer. Both conserved end residues are part of each CDR3. D genes are given only for firm matches. The size of a clone is reported for some rows only, either as once, few or many, or as a class for expanded clones.

j_call d_call clone_size v_call cdr3_aa cdr3_nt
TRBJ2-7 TRBD1 NA TRBV27 CASSSGQDSSYEQYF TGTGCCAGCAGTTCTGGACAGGATTCCTCCTACGAGCAGTACTTC
TRBJ2-7 TRBD2 NA TRBV5-1 CASSVGGPVHEQYF TGCGCCAGCAGCGTGGGAGGGCCCGTCCACGAGCAGTACTTC
TRBJ2-7 NA NA TRBV25-1 CASSLGYGALSEQYF TGTGCCAGCAGTCTGGGGTACGGGGCACTGAGCGAGCAGTACTTC
TRBJ2-7 TRBD2 few TRBV5-1 CASSVTSGTYEQYF TGCGCCAGCAGTGTGACTAGCGGAACCTACGAGCAGTACTTC
TRBJ2-1 TRBD1 NA TRBV6-4 CASSDGTGANEQFF TGTGCCAGCAGTGACGGGACAGGGGCCAATGAGCAGTTCTTC
TRBJ1-1 NA NA TRBV4-1 CASSQGGRALNTEAFF TGCGCCAGCAGCCAAGGTGGCAGGGCCTTGAACACTGAAGCTTTCTTT
TRBJ2-6 NA NA TRBV21-1 CASSKSRGYGNSGANVLTF TGTGCCAGCAGCAAGTCCAGGGGGTACGGAAACTCTGGGGCCAACGTCCTGACTTTC
TRBJ2-7 NA NA TRBV27 CASSLGAGYEQYF TGTGCCAGCAGTTTAGGGGCCGGCTACGAGCAGTACTTC
TRBJ2-4 NA NA TRBV14 CASSQGTPSAIQYF TGTGCCAGCAGCCAAGGTACTCCTAGCGCCATTCAGTACTTC
TRBJ2-4 NA NA TRBV2 CASSEVAARSLAKNIQYF TGTGCCAGCAGTGAGGTGGCGGCCCGAAGCCTAGCCAAAAACATTCAGTACTTC
TRBJ2-7 NA NA TRBV4-1 CASSQEWSNYEQYF TGCGCCAGCAGCCAAGAATGGTCAAACTACGAGCAGTACTTC
TRBJ2-3 TRBD2 NA TRBV5-4 CASSSSGLAFTQYF TGTGCCAGCAGCTCTTCGGGACTAGCTTTCACGCAGTATTTT
TRBJ2-3 NA NA TRBV5-1 CASSLPSDTQYF TGCGCCAGCAGCTTGCCGTCAGATACGCAGTATTTT
TRBJ2-3 NA NA TRBV11-3 CASSFGDFFSTDTQYF TGTGCCAGCAGCTTCGGGGACTTCTTTAGCACAGATACGCAGTATTTT
TRBJ2-7 TRBD2 NA TRBV7-9 CASSLKTSGKYF TGTGCCAGCAGCTTGAAGACTAGCGGGAAGTACTTC
TRBJ2-7 NA NA TRBV4-3 CASSQEFTYEQYF TGCGCCAGCAGCCAAGAATTCACCTACGAGCAGTACTTC
TRBJ2-7 TRBD1 NA TRBV18 CASSPGTGGSGEQYF TGTGCCAGCTCACCAGGGACAGGGGGCTCGGGCGAGCAGTACTTC
TRBJ2-2 NA NA TRBV19 CASSMGVGAGGGELFF TGTGCCAGTAGTATGGGGGTGGGGGCCGGAGGCGGGGAGCTGTTTTTT
TRBJ1-3 NA NA TRBV28 CASSLLGDGNTIYF TGTGCCAGCAGTTTACTAGGGGATGGAAACACCATATATTTT
TRBJ2-5 NA NA TRBV4-2 CASSQGATQYF TGTGCCAGCAGCCAAGGGGCGACCCAGTACTTC
TRBJ2-2 NA NA TRBV6-6 CASSYIQRTGELFF TGTGCCAGCAGTTACATACAGAGAACCGGGGAGCTGTTTTTT
TRBJ1-2 NA NA TRBV4-2 CASSRDREWGYTF TGTGCCAGCAGCCGCGACCGAGAATGGGGCTACACCTTC